One and the same sample provided the 28 T cell receptor beta chains below, sequenced in a study of cytomegalovirus exposure and HLA in healthy donors. Primers for the PCR totalled 60 Vbeta and 13 Jbeta. Measured with immunoSEQ multiplex PCR; TCRdb has only the in-frame clones, and not every one. The table includes under 150,000 clones, approximately 80% detected once. Sequencing was carried out using PBMCs. These receptors were obtained from a woman aged 45-65 years in good health and CMV-seropositive.

The V gene is TRBV9, the J gene TRBJ2-1; 7 bases agree with TRBD2. This CDR3 is 16 amino acids long. Germline values: CDR1 SGDLS, CDR2 YYNGEE. V lost 3 bases, J lost 0 bases, and 6 bases stayed unmatched. The CDR3: CASSAPRGSSYNEQFF. CDR3 bases: TGTGCCAGCAGCGCCCCGCGGGGGAGCTCCTACAATGAGCAGTTCTTC.

Only a few counts were recorded for this clone. The rearrangement links TRBV5-6 to TRBJ1-4; 8 nucleotides align to TRBD1. Trimming at V came to 2 bases and at J to 7 bases, leaving 10 bases not matched to a gene. The CDR3 consists of 16 residues. Germline CDR1 reads SGHDT; CDR2 reads YYEEEE. The CDR3 protein is CASSFDYDRGGEKLFF. The DNA of the CDR3 is TGTGCCAGCAGCTTTGATTACGACAGGGGAGGTGAAAAACTGTTTTTT.

V usage is TRBV7-3 and J usage is TRBJ2-1, with D uncertain. V was pared by 3 bases and J by 5 bases, with 8 bases between. Germline V gives CDR1 SGHTA, CDR2 FQGTGA. The CDR3 length is 13 residues. The CDR3 region is CASSFSRNNEQFF. DNA for the CDR3: TGTGCCAGCAGCTTTAGTCGAAACAATGAGCAGTTCTTC.

This chain uses TRBV6-5 with TRBJ2-3; tentative D call: TRBD2 (5 bases). Trimming cost V 0 bases and J 0 bases, with 10 bases left between them. The CDR3 loop spans 16 amino acids. Per the germline V gene, CDR1 is MNHEY and CDR2 is SVGAGI. CDR3 in amino acids: CASSYSQPGSTDTQYF. The CDR3 DNA reads TGTGCCAGCAGTTACTCGCAGCCGGGGAGCACAGATACGCAGTATTTT.

In its sample, this clone was seen once. The chain uses TRBV5-1 and TRBJ2-3, with D maybe TRBD1 (6 bases). The CDR3 covers 14 residues. Trimming removed 3 bases at V and 3 bases at J, with 11 bases between. Germline V gene data show CDR1 as SGHRS and CDR2 as YFSETQ. The CDR3: CASSSIQGTDTQYF. DNA of the CDR3: TGCGCCAGCAGCTCCATACAGGGAACAGATACGCAGTATTTT.

V and J are TRBV4-3 and TRBJ1-1; the D gene is possibly TRBD1 (5 bases). From germline, CDR1 is LGHNA and CDR2 YSLEER. The CDR3 runs to 15 residues. With 7 bases removed from V and 0 bases from J, the gap between germline ends came to 15 bases. This CDR3 is CASNRDRNLNTEAFF. In DNA form, the CDR3 reads TGCGCCAGCAACCGAGACAGAAACCTGAACACTGAAGCTTTCTTT.

The chain has TRBV18 and TRBJ1-5, with D possibly matching TRBD1 (5 bases). Trimming took off 6 bases at V and 5 bases at J, with 17 bases between the two ends. Germline CDR1 KGHSH, CDR2 LQKENI. The CDR3 has 15 residues. The CDR3 DNA sequence: TGTGCCAGCTCGGAGAATAAAGGGGACTATCAGCCCCAGCATTTT. Its protein product is CASSENKGDYQPQHF.

This clone was observed a handful of times. The chain links TRBV19 to TRBJ2-5; 7 bases match TRBD2. The trim removed 2 bases at V and 4 bases at J, leaving 1 base unmatched. The CDR3 consists of 13 residues. Germline assignment: CDR1 LNHDA and CDR2 SQIVND (reference sequence). CDR3 amino acids: CASSIRLAETQYF. As DNA, the CDR3 is TGTGCCAGTAGTATACGACTAGCAGAGACCCAGTACTTC.

The V and J genes are TRBV11-2 and TRBJ1-4; D not certain. V was cut by 4 bases and J by 7 bases, with 22 bases left in between. Per germline, CDR1 SGHAT and CDR2 FQNNGV. CDR3 length equals 17 residues. CDR3 protein: CASSSSRRVYSPEKLFF. The CDR3 DNA follows: TGTGCCAGCAGCTCATCCCGGAGGGTTTACAGCCCTGAAAAACTGTTTTTT.

J is TRBJ1-6 and V is TRBV27, with TRBD1 as a possible D gene (6 bases). CDR1 MNHEY and CDR2 SMNVEV come from the germline V gene (reference sequence). Between the trimmed V and J ends, which lost 3 bases and 6 bases, there was a span of 9 bases. The CDR3 extends over 14 amino acids. CDR3 region: CASSFGQTNSPLHF. The CDR3 DNA follows: TGTGCCAGCAGTTTCGGACAGACTAATTCACCCCTCCACTTT.

The chain combines TRBV29-1 with TRBJ1-5; no clear D. This CDR3 region has 12 residues. The ends were cut back, 0 bases at V and 7 bases at J, with 7 bases in the middle. Germline V gene sequence: CDR1 SQVTM, CDR2 ANQGSEA. CDR3 in amino acids: CSVEDPGQPQHF. CDR3 in DNA: TGCAGCGTTGAAGATCCAGGACAGCCCCAGCATTTT. The whole variable domain, filled in from reference TRBV29-1 and TRBJ1-5, reads SAVISQKPSRDICQRGTSLTIQCQVDSQVTMMFWYRQQPGQSLTLIATANQGSEATYESGFVIDKFPISRPNLTFSTLTVSNMSPEDSSIYLCSVEDPGQPQHFGDGTRLSIL.

The genes are TRBV30 and TRBJ2-5; 8 nucleotides match TRBD2. CDR1 GTSNPN and CDR2 SVGIG come from the germline V gene (reference sequence). This CDR3 has 13 amino acids. Trimming removed 0 bases from V and 5 bases from J; junction bases left unmatched: 2. CDR3 DNA: TGTGCCTGGAGTGTTGGCGGGGGGGAGACCCAGTACTTC. Its protein is CAWSVGGGETQYF.

The J gene is TRBJ2-2, the V gene TRBV15; 7 nucleotides match TRBD1. The CDR3 runs to 16 residues. Germline V gene lookup returns CDR1 LNHNV and CDR2 YYDKDF (reference sequence). J was trimmed by 2 bases and V by 5 bases; bases with no gene match: 8. The CDR3 coding sequence is TGTGCCACCAGCCCTGGGAACAGGGGAAACACCGGGGAGCTGTTTTTT. Its translation: CATSPGNRGNTGELFF.

The rearrangement uses TRBV28 and TRBJ2-5; possible D gene TRBD2, 5 bases. The CDR3 totals 14 residues. The germline V gene encodes CDR1 MDHEN and CDR2 SYDVKM. The V end lost 1 base, the J end lost 2 bases, and 8 bases lay between the germline ends. CDR3 sequence: CASSLFPGQETQYF. The CDR3 coding sequence is TGTGCCAGCAGTTTATTTCCGGGACAAGAGACCCAGTACTTC.

In this sample, this clone turned up once. The gene calls are TRBV9 and TRBJ1-1; D uncertain. Germline loops: CDR1 SGDLS, CDR2 YYNGEE. This CDR3 region has 14 residues. Trimming took 7 bases from V and 2 from J, leaving 15 bases between them. Here the CDR3 DNA reads TGTGCCAGCCGGCCGGTCGGGGATAACACTGAAGCTTTCTTT. Amino acid sequence: CASRPVGDNTEAFF.

The chain couples TRBV7-3 to TRBJ2-3; 8 positions match TRBD2. The CDR3 has 15 residues. CDR1 SGHTA and CDR2 FQGTGA come from the germline V gene. The V and J ends lost 5 bases and 0 bases, in that order; junction bases with no gene match: 4. The CDR3 sequence is CASSRSGGSTDTQYF. CDR3 bases: TGTGCCAGCAGCAGGAGCGGGGGAAGCACAGATACGCAGTATTTT.

The chain recombines TRBV28 with TRBJ2-3; 12 positions match TRBD2. The germline V gene encodes CDR1 MDHEN and CDR2 SYDVKM. CDR3 length equals 15 residues. V lost 6 bases, J lost 5 bases, and 6 bases stayed unmatched. CDR3 DNA sequence: TGTGCCAGCAGCCAGCTAGCGGGGGGGCAAGATACGCAGTATTTT. This encodes CASSQLAGGQDTQYF.

The V gene is TRBV5-8, the J gene TRBJ1-2; the match to TRBD1 covers 9 bases. This CDR3 has 15 residues. Germline lookup yields CDR1 SGHTS and CDR2 YDEGEE. The V segment lost 4 bases and the J segment 4 bases; nucleotides outside the gene matches: 8. CDR3 region: CASSPPTGGSYGYTF. The DNA of the CDR3 is TGTGCCAGCAGCCCGCCGACAGGGGGTAGCTATGGCTACACCTTC.

J is TRBJ1-2 and V is TRBV6-6, with a possible D match to TRBD1 (6 bases). CDR1 and CDR2 (germline): MNHNY, SVGAGI (reference sequence). The CDR3 totals 15 residues. V was cut by 5 bases and J by 4 bases, with 17 bases left in between. Written as DNA, the CDR3 is TGTGCCAGCAGTCCAGAACAGGGCCGGACCTATGGCTACACCTTC. Its protein is CASSPEQGRTYGYTF.

In this sample, this clone turned up once. This chain connects TRBV27 to TRBJ2-7; TRBD1 agrees at 9 bases. V lost 5 bases and J lost 0; bases outside the gene matches: 8. This CDR3 is 16 amino acids long. Germline CDR1 MNHEY, CDR2 SMNVEV (reference sequence). The CDR3 sequence is CASSPSGTGYSYEQYF. The DNA for the CDR3 is TGTGCCAGCAGTCCCTCAGGGACAGGGTACTCCTACGAGCAGTACTTC.

This chain uses TRBV7-2 with TRBJ2-3; TRBD2 is a possible D gene (5 bases). The length of the CDR3 is 15 residues. Looked up from germline, CDR1 is SGHTA and CDR2 is FQGNSA. The ends were cut back, 4 bases at V and 0 bases at J, with 11 bases in the middle. The CDR3 nucleotides are TGTGCCAGCAGCTCCGGGATTCCTAGCACAGATACGCAGTATTTT. Translated, it gives CASSSGIPSTDTQYF.

The rearrangement joins TRBV6-6 to TRBJ1-2; D gene uncertain. The CDR3 loop spans 11 amino acids. The germline V and J ends were trimmed by 10 bases and 7 bases, with 13 bases remaining between them. Germline loops: CDR1 MNHNY, CDR2 SVGAGI (reference sequence). CDR3 nucleotide sequence: TGTGCCACCGGGGATGTGAGTGGCTACACCTTC. As protein: CATGDVSGYTF.

The rearrangement links TRBV21-1 to TRBJ2-7; the D call of TRBD1 is as the table states it, not checked on the DNA. TRBV21-1 is described as a pseudogene. The CDR3 has 18 residues. The CDR3 coding sequence is TGTGCCAGCAGCAATAGGGGGAGGGGACAGGGGCACTCCTACGAGCAGTACTTC. Translating gives CASSNRGRGQGHSYEQYF.

This chain connects TRBV4-2 to TRBJ2-2; TRBD2 aligns across 11 bases. Per the germline V gene, CDR1 is LGHNA and CDR2 is YNFKEQ. This CDR3 is built from 19 residues. The trim removed 1 base at V and 0 bases at J, leaving 7 bases unmatched. Here the CDR3 DNA reads TGTGCCAGCAGCCAAGCTCCTAGCGGGGGGCTCTCGAACACCGGGGAGCTGTTTTTT. Encoded protein: CASSQAPSGGLSNTGELFF.

The gene calls are TRBV18 and TRBJ1-2; 9 bases fit TRBD1. The CDR3 length is 20 residues. The trim removed 3 bases at V and 0 bases at J, leaving 17 bases unmatched. Germline loops: CDR1 KGHSH, CDR2 LQKENI. In DNA form, the CDR3 reads TGTGCCAGCTCACCTCTTCTGGGACAGGGTCGAGGGGGGACTAACTATGGCTACACCTTC. Translated, it gives CASSPLLGQGRGGTNYGYTF.

The V call is TRBV25-1, the J call TRBJ2-3; 10 positions match TRBD2. V trimming: 4 bases; J trimming: 2 bases; junction bases outside the gene matches: 6. The CDR3 is made up of 16 amino acids. Germline V CDR1 and CDR2: MGHDK, SYGVNS. The CDR3 coding sequence is TGTGCCAGCAGTGTCGCGCTAGCGGGGGCCACAGATACGCAGTATTTT. It translates to CASSVALAGATDTQYF.

The genes are TRBV9 and TRBJ2-2, with 11 bases identical to TRBD1. Germline trimming cut 4 bases from V and 1 base from J; bases unmatched to any gene: 12. The length of the CDR3 is 19 residues. Germline CDR1 SGDLS, CDR2 YYNGEE. CDR3 in amino acids: CASSPRAGTGGWNTGELFF. CDR3 DNA: TGTGCCAGCAGCCCAAGGGCCGGGACAGGGGGATGGAACACCGGGGAGCTGTTTTTT.

The rearrangement joins TRBV5-1 to TRBJ2-2; D is possibly TRBD2 (5 bases). The CDR3 consists of 14 residues. Germline assignment: CDR1 SGHRS and CDR2 YFSETQ. The germline V and J ends were trimmed by 7 bases and 1 base, with 11 bases remaining between them. In nucleotides, the CDR3 is TGCGCCAGCGCCAGTCGGGGGAACACCGGGGAGCTGTTTTTT. Its translation is CASASRGNTGELFF.